The present entry profiles one T cell receptor beta chain with its context. The method was immunoSEQ multiplex PCR; TCRdb's version includes in-frame clones alone and lacks a portion of them. The sample holds 70,000 to 90,000 clones, around 90% seen once. The record originates from a study of blood T cell repertoires in COVID-19. The CDR3 contains 13 residues. CDR1 is SQVTM and CDR2 is ANQGSEA in the germline V gene. The germline V and J ends were trimmed by 3 bases and 0 bases, with 8 bases remaining between them. Specimen: peripheral blood. The chain couples TRBV29-1 to TRBJ1-1, with unresolved D. The source is a human donor in a cohort sampled during active COVID-19. The CDR3 DNA sequence: TGCAGCGTTGAGGTCAGTCTGAACACTGAAGCTTTCTTT. Translated: CSVEVSLNTEAFF.